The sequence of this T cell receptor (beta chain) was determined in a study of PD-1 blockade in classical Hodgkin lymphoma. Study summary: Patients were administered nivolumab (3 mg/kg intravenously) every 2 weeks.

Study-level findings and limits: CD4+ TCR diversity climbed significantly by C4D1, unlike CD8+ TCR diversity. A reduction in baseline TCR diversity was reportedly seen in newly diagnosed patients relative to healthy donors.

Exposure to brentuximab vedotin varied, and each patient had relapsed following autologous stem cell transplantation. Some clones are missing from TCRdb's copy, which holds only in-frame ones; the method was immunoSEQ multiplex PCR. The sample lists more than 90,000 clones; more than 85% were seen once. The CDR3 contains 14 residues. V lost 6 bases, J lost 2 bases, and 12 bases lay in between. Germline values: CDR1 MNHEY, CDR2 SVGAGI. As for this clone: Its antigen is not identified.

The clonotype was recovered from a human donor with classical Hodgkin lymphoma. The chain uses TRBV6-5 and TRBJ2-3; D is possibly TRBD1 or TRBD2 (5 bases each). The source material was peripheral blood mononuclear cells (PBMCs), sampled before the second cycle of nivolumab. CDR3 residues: CASSGAGHTDTQYF. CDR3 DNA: TGTGCCAGCAGCGGGGCAGGGCACACAGATACGCAGTATTTT.